A single sample gave rise to the 20 T cell receptor beta chains below, sequenced in a study of cytomegalovirus exposure and HLA in healthy donors. The PCR used 60 Vbeta and 13 Jbeta primers. Sequencing was performed with immunoSEQ multiplex PCR; in TCRdb, only in-frame clones are kept and a portion is missing. The sample's table shows roughly 51,000 clones. Sequencing was carried out using PBMCs. Receptors originate from a woman between 45 and 60 years old in good health and CMV-seropositive.

The rearrangement links TRBV5-5 to TRBJ1-5; TRBD1 aligns across 7 bases. The CDR3 runs 14 residues. Germline V lookup: CDR1 SGHKS, CDR2 YYEKEE (reference sequence). Trimming at V came to 3 bases and at J to 3 bases, leaving 3 bases not matched to a gene. CDR3 nucleotides: TGTGCCAGCAGCTGGGACAGCAACAATCAGCCCCAGCATTTT. Translated: CASSWDSNNQPQHF.

The rearrangement links TRBV30 to TRBJ2-6; TRBD1 matches 7 bases. Looked up from germline, CDR1 is GTSNPN and CDR2 is SVGIG (reference sequence). This CDR3 contains 15 residues. Trimming at V came to 2 bases and at J to 4 bases, leaving 5 bases not matched to a gene. In DNA form, the CDR3 reads TGTGCCTGGAGTCTTAGGGGGCGAGGGGCCAACGTCCTGACTTTC. Protein sequence: CAWSLRGRGANVLTF.

The J gene is TRBJ1-5, the V gene TRBV5-1, with D perhaps TRBD1 (5 bases). V lost 2 bases and J lost 6, with 12 bases in between. Germline values: CDR1 SGHRS, CDR2 YFSETQ. The CDR3 is 14 amino acids. Here the CDR3 DNA reads TGCGCCAGCAGCTTAGCAGGGCAGGCTCAGCCCCAGCATTTT. It codes for CASSLAGQAQPQHF.

This rearrangement joins TRBV5-1 to TRBJ2-1, with a possible D match to TRBD1 (5 bases). The V and J ends lost 1 base and 1 base respectively, with 9 bases between them. The CDR3 is 15 residues long. CDR1 and CDR2 from the germline V gene are SGHRS and YFSETQ. Written as DNA, the CDR3 is TGCGCCAGCAGCTTGCAGCAGGGTTCCTACAATGAGCAGTTCTTC. This encodes CASSLQQGSYNEQFF. Based on the CDR3 plus reference TRBV5-1 and TRBJ2-1, the full variable domain is KAGVTQTPRYLIKTRGQQVTLSCSPISGHRSVSWYQQTPGQGLQFLFEYFSETQRNKGNFPGRFSGRQFSNSRSEMNVSTLELGDSALYLCASSLQQGSYNEQFFGPGTRLTVL.

The chain employs TRBV15 and TRBJ1-1; a weak D match, TRBD1 (6 bases). Germline V gene sequence: CDR1 LNHNV, CDR2 YYDKDF (reference sequence). Trimming removed 3 bases from V and 0 bases from J, with 14 bases in between. The CDR3 runs to 16 residues. The CDR3: CATSRGLQGLNTEAFF. CDR3 DNA: TGTGCCACCAGCAGGGGACTACAGGGACTGAACACTGAAGCTTTCTTT.

This chain links TRBV7-2 with TRBJ2-7; D remains unclear. Matching the DNA end better, TRBJ2-5 makes the J call doubtful. This CDR3 is built from 15 residues. Germline loops: CDR1 SGHTA, CDR2 FQGNSA. CDR3 in DNA: TGTGCCAGCAGCTTAGATTACCGCCCCACAGAGACCCAGTACTTC. Amino acids: CASSLDYRPTETQYF.

This chain uses TRBV4-3 with TRBJ2-1; 8 bases agree with TRBD2. In germline, CDR1 is LGHNA, CDR2 YSLEER. V trimming: 0 bases; J trimming: 6 bases; junction bases outside the gene matches: 4. CDR3 size: 15 residues. CDR3 loop: CASSQDSGGLNEQFF. The CDR3 DNA is TGCGCCAGCAGCCAAGACAGCGGGGGACTCAATGAGCAGTTCTTC.

The V call is TRBV19, the J call TRBJ2-3; 12 bases are a match to TRBD2. After removal of 5 bases from V and 8 bases from J, the junction contained 11 bases not matched to a gene. Germline V gene sequence: CDR1 LNHDA, CDR2 SQIVND (reference sequence). CDR3 length: 16 residues. CDR3 nucleotide sequence: TGTGCCAGTAGTTCTCGGACTAGCGGGGCCCACGGTACGCAGTATTTT. This encodes CASSSRTSGAHGTQYF.

The genes are TRBV25-1 and TRBJ1-6, with D hard to call. The CDR3 covers 16 residues. Germline CDR1 and CDR2: MGHDK and SYGVNS. V lost 4 bases and J 1 base, leaving 11 bases between the germline ends. The CDR3 DNA follows: TGTGCCAGCAGTGGGTTCCAGCGGTCCTATAATTCACCCCTCCACTTT. It yields the protein CASSGFQRSYNSPLHF.

This rearrangement joins TRBV5-6 to TRBJ1-1; D might be TRBD1 (5 bases). The V end was cut by 0 bases, the J end by 7 bases, with 19 bases between. Germline values: CDR1 SGHDT, CDR2 YYEEEE. This CDR3 is 16 amino acids long. CDR3 residues: CASSLAGYGGKGEAFF. CDR3 coding DNA: TGTGCCAGCAGCTTGGCCGGGTATGGGGGGAAAGGTGAAGCTTTCTTT.

The chain couples TRBV28 to TRBJ1-4; D is unclear. Trimming stripped 2 bases from V and 4 bases from J, with 8 bases between. Germline V gene lookup returns CDR1 MDHEN and CDR2 SYDVKM. The CDR3 is 14 amino acids. CDR3 protein: CASSLALSNEKLFF. DNA of the CDR3: TGTGCCAGCAGTTTAGCGCTGAGTAATGAAAAACTGTTTTTT.

This chain connects TRBV28 to TRBJ2-3; 7 nucleotides align to TRBD2. Germline CDR1 MDHEN, CDR2 SYDVKM. The CDR3 length is 12 residues. The ends lost 6 bases at V and 4 bases at J; junction bases unmatched: 1. The CDR3 reads CASRREPDTQYF. In DNA, the CDR3 is TGTGCCAGCAGGCGGGAGCCAGATACGCAGTATTTT.

The chain carries TRBV28 and TRBJ2-5; 7 nucleotides match TRBD1. CDR3 size: 13 residues. Trimming cost V 7 bases and J 3 bases; bases outside gene matches: 5. Germline V gene lookup returns CDR1 MDHEN and CDR2 SYDVKM. CDR3 in amino acids: CASKGTVKETQYF. In DNA, the CDR3 is TGTGCCAGCAAGGGGACAGTGAAAGAGACCCAGTACTTC.

V usage is TRBV6-4 and J usage is TRBJ1-1, with 7 bases aligning to TRBD1. Germline CDR1 MRHNA, CDR2 SNTAGT. J was trimmed by 4 bases and V by 0 bases; bases with no gene match: 8. There are 16 residues in the CDR3. The CDR3 sequence: CASSDSGGGEGTEAFF. Here the CDR3 DNA reads TGTGCCAGCAGTGACTCTGGAGGGGGCGAAGGCACTGAAGCTTTCTTT.

J is TRBJ1-1 and V is TRBV5-1; D might be TRBD1 (5 bases). Germline CDR1 SGHRS, CDR2 YFSETQ. The ends were cut back, 0 bases at V and 3 bases at J, with 15 bases in the middle. CDR3 length: 16 residues. The CDR3 protein is CASSLGRGGQYTEAFF. CDR3 sequence (DNA): TGCGCCAGCAGCTTGGGGAGGGGCGGTCAGTACACTGAAGCTTTCTTT.

This chain joins TRBV11-1 and TRBJ1-3; unclear D gene. CDR1 SGHAT and CDR2 FQDESV come from the germline V gene (reference sequence). The germline V and J ends were trimmed by 6 bases and 0 bases, with 6 bases remaining between them. The CDR3 sequence is 13 residues long. CDR3 amino acids: CASSSDSGNTIYF. For the CDR3, the DNA is TGTGCCAGCAGTTCAGACTCTGGAAACACCATATATTTT.

This sequence joins TRBV28 and TRBJ1-1; 8 positions agree with TRBD1. V was clipped by 7 bases and J by 4 bases; unmatched bases: 2. Germline V gene sequence: CDR1 MDHEN, CDR2 SYDVKM. The CDR3 length is 12 residues. CDR3 protein: CASTDRGTEAFF. The CDR3 nucleotides read TGTGCCAGCACCGACAGGGGCACTGAAGCTTTCTTT.

The genes are TRBV27 and TRBJ2-7; no definite D call. Between the trimmed V and J ends, which lost 3 bases and 3 bases, there was a span of 12 bases. The CDR3 contains 14 residues. The germline V gene has CDR1 MNHEY and CDR2 SMNVEV (reference sequence). CDR3 sequence (DNA): TGTGCCAGCAGTTTCAACCCGGTTCGCTACGAGCAGTACTTC. Its protein is CASSFNPVRYEQYF.

The chain uses TRBV7-9 and TRBJ2-3; tentative D call: TRBD1 (5 bases). V was shortened by 8 bases and J by 0 bases, with 15 bases between the two germline ends. Germline V lookup: CDR1 SEHNR, CDR2 FQNEAQ (reference sequence). This CDR3 has 15 residues. This chain's CDR3 is CASDKRGTSTDTQYF. Written as DNA, the CDR3 is TGTGCCAGCGATAAAAGGGGCACTAGCACAGATACGCAGTATTTT.

V usage is TRBV5-1 and J usage is TRBJ2-5; maybe TRBD2 (6 bases). This CDR3 region has 13 residues. The ends were cut back, 4 bases at V and 5 bases at J, with 12 bases in the middle. Per the germline V gene, CDR1 is SGHRS and CDR2 is YFSETQ. CDR3 nucleotide sequence: TGCGCCAGCAGCCCAGCGGGTTGGGAGACCCAGTACTTC. Translation: CASSPAGWETQYF.